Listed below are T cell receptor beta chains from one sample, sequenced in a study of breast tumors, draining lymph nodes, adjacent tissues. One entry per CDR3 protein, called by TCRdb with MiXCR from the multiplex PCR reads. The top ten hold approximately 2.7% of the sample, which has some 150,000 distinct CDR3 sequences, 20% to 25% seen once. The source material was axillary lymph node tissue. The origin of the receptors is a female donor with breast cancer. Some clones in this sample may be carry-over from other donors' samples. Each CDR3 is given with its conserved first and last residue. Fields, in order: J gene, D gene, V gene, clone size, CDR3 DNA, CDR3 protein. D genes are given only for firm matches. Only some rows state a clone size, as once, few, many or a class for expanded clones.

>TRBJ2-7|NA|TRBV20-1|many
TGCAGTGCTAGTAGTCTAGCGTCTACCTACGAGCAGTACTTC
CSASSLASTYEQYF
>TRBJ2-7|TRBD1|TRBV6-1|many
TGTGCCAGTCGGGGGACAGGGGCCTCCTACGAGCAGTACTTC
CASRGTGASYEQYF
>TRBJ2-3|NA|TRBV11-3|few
TGTGCCAGCAGCGGGGGGCTACAGGGATTTGGAGATACGCAGTATTTT
CASSGGLQGFGDTQYF
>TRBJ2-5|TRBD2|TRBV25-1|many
TGTGCCAGCAGTGAGGCGGGAGTAGGAGGGACCCAGTACTTC
CASSEAGVGGTQYF
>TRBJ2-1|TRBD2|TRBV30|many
TGTGCCTGGGGACTAGCGGGAGTATCCCATGAGCAGTTCTTC
CAWGLAGVSHEQFF
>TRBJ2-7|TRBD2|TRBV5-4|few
TGTGCCAGCAGCTCATGGGCGGGAGTAGAGGAGCAGTACTTC
CASSSWAGVEEQYF
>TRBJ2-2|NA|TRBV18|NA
TGTGCCAGCGGGCAGGGCGGGCCCGCGAACACCGGGGAGCCGTTTTTT
CASGQGGPANTGEPFF
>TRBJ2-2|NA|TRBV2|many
TGTGCCAGCAGTGGTAGCTCACTGGCCGGGGAGCTGTTTTTT
CASSGSSLAGELFF
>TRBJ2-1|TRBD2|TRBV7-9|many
TGTGCCAGCAGCCCTGGGACTAGCGGGTTCAATGAGCAGTTCTTC
CASSPGTSGFNEQFF
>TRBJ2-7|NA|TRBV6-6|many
TGTGCCAGCAGTTACCCGGCAGCCAAAGCCTACGAGCAGTACTTC
CASSYPAAKAYEQYF